This TCR beta chain emerged from a study of shared clonotypes between healthy human individuals. The wider study: Participating donors consisted of a couple of women and a few men aged 18 to 49.

J lost 4 bases, V lost 0 bases, and 3 bases had no gene match. The CDR3 contains 16 residues. Germline V gives CDR1 SGHTA, CDR2 FQGNSA. Profiling relied on immunoSEQ multiplex PCR, and the TCRdb table lists in-frame clones only, not all of them. The table has 950,000 to 1,100,000 clones, about 75% seen once; the top ten hold 1.4% to 1.5%. Sample: memory CD4+ T cells sorted from blood. Subset described: CD45RA-negative fraction. The sequence was collected from a man between 18 and 35 years old in good health. V gene TRBV7-2 combines with J gene TRBJ2-2; 9 nucleotides line up with TRBD2. As DNA, the CDR3 is TGTGCCAGCAGCTTAGCTGAGCGGGAGGTCACCGGGGAGCTGTTTTTT. Its protein is CASSLAEREVTGELFF. The variable domain in full, with the rest retrieved from reference TRBV7-2 and TRBJ2-2, is GAGVSQSPSNKVTEKGKDVELRCDPISGHTALYWYRQSLGQGLEFLIYFQGNSAPDKSGLPSDRFSAERTGGSVSTLTIQRTQQEDSAVYLCASSLAEREVTGELFFGEGSRLTVL.